These 9 T cell receptor beta chains were sequenced from one sample in a study of cytomegalovirus exposure and HLA in healthy donors. Vbeta (60) and Jbeta (13) primers were used in the PCR. Method: immunoSEQ multiplex PCR; TCRdb's copy keeps in-frame clones and lacks some. This table has tens of thousands of clones, 78% appearing once. Sequenced sample: PBMCs. The receptors originated from a male donor in good health and CMV-seropositive.

This sequence joins TRBV6-4 and TRBJ2-5, with D perhaps matching TRBD2 (5 bases). Per the germline V gene, CDR1 is MRHNA and CDR2 is SNTAGT. V was trimmed by 0 bases and J by 5 bases, leaving 10 bases between them. CDR3 size: 14 residues. The CDR3 sequence: CASSDSGERETQYF. For the CDR3, the DNA is TGTGCCAGCAGTGACTCCGGGGAACGGGAGACCCAGTACTTC.

The sample holds one count of this clone. J is TRBJ1-2 and V is TRBV9; perhaps TRBD1 as D (6 bases). Germline V CDR1 and CDR2: SGDLS, YYNGEE. The CDR3 covers 14 residues. Trimming left V 0 bases short and J 4 bases short, with 10 bases between. CDR3 in DNA: TGTGCCAGCAGCGTAGGCGGACAGATCTATGGCTACACCTTC. Translating it yields CASSVGGQIYGYTF. The full variable domain, in which reference TRBV9 and TRBJ1-2 provide the parts outside the CDR3, is DSGVTQTPKHLITATGQRVTLRCSPRSGDLSVYWYQQSLDQGLQFLIQYYNGEERAKGNILERFSAQQFPDLHSELNLSSLELGDSALYFCASSVGGQIYGYTFGSGTRLTVV.

The rearrangement links TRBV27 to TRBJ2-1; 7 bases agree with TRBD2. The CDR3 is 15 residues long. Germline assignment: CDR1 MNHEY and CDR2 SMNVEV (reference sequence). The junction had 6 bases not matched to a gene; V was cut back by 4 bases and J by 3 bases. DNA of the CDR3: TGTGCCAGCAGTTCCGTAGCGGGCGGCTACAATGAGCAGTTCTTC. This translates into CASSSVAGGYNEQFF.

The V gene is TRBV7-8, the J gene TRBJ2-5; D not resolved. Germline V gene sequence: CDR1 SGHVS, CDR2 FQNEAQ. This CDR3 has 14 residues. V lost 5 bases and J lost 2, with 12 bases in between. In DNA form, the CDR3 reads TGTGCCAGCAGCCCGTTAATAGTGCAAGAGACCCAGTACTTC. This sequence encodes CASSPLIVQETQYF.

This rearrangement joins TRBV6-4 to TRBJ1-1; D is unresolved. The CDR3 extends over 15 amino acids. The germline V gene has CDR1 MRHNA and CDR2 SNTAGT. V gave up 6 bases and J gave up 4 bases, with 18 bases separating them. The CDR3 DNA reads TGTGCCAGCAGCCCTCCCCCCGAGGGCGGCACTGAAGCTTTCTTT. Encoded protein: CASSPPPEGGTEAFF.

The chain employs TRBV6-5 and TRBJ2-2; D remains ambiguous. Deletions cut 2 bases from V and 4 bases from J, with 11 bases between. Germline V CDR1 and CDR2: MNHEY, SVGAGI. This CDR3 is 15 amino acids long. The CDR3 sequence: CASSYGGLSTGELFF. Here the CDR3 DNA reads TGTGCCAGCAGTTACGGTGGGCTGAGCACCGGGGAGCTGTTTTTT.

V usage is TRBV7-2 and J usage is TRBJ1-6; D might be TRBD1 (6 bases). V gave up 7 bases and J gave up 5 bases, with 12 bases separating them. This CDR3 has 14 residues. Germline-derived CDR1 and CDR2 are SGHTA and FQGNSA. CDR3 amino acids: CASNPQGDNSPLHF. DNA for the CDR3: TGTGCCAGCAACCCACAGGGCGATAATTCACCCCTCCACTTT.

The chain couples TRBV7-9 to TRBJ2-7; TRBD2 is a possible D gene (5 bases). The germline V gene has CDR1 SEHNR and CDR2 FQNEAQ (reference sequence). V shed 5 bases and J shed 0 bases, with 11 bases lying between them. The CDR3 is 14 amino acids. The CDR3 loop reads CASSISRGSYEQYF. The CDR3 bases are TGTGCCAGCAGCATCTCCCGGGGCTCCTACGAGCAGTACTTC.

The genes are TRBV2 and TRBJ1-2, with D perhaps TRBD1 (6 bases). Germline lookup yields CDR1 SNHLY and CDR2 FYNNEI. V lost 2 bases and J 2 bases, leaving 15 bases between the germline ends. This CDR3 contains 16 residues. Written as DNA, the CDR3 is TGTGCCAGCAGTGAACTTGCGGATGGACAGAACTATGGCTACACCTTC. Translation gives CASSELADGQNYGYTF.